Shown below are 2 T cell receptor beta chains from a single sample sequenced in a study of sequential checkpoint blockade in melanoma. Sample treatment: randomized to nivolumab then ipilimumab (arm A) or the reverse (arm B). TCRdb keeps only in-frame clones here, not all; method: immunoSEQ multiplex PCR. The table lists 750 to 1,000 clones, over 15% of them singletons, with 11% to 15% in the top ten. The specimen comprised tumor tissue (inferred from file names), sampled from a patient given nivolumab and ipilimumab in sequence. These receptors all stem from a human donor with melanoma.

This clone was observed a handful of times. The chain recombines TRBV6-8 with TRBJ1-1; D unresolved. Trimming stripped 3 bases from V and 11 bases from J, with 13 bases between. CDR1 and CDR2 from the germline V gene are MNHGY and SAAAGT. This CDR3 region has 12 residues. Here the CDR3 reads CASSYYGDVAFF. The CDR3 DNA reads TGTGCCAGCAGTTATTATGGCGATGTGGCTTTCTTT.

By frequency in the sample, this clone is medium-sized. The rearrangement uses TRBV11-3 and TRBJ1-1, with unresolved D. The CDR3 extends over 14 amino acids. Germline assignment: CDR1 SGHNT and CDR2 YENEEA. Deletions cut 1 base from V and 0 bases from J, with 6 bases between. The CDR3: CASSLGRLNTEAFF. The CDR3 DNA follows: TGTGCCAGCAGCTTAGGACGGTTGAACACTGAAGCTTTCTTT.